This paragraph reports one T cell receptor (beta chain). This sample was included in a study of blood T cell repertoires in COVID-19. TCRdb's copy holds only in-frame clones and misses some; the assay was immunoSEQ multiplex PCR. The profile shows fewer than 50,000 clones, less than 80% of them singletons. Germline values: CDR1 SGHKS, CDR2 YYEKEE (reference sequence). This CDR3 is built from 14 residues. Trimming took off 5 bases at V and 1 base at J, with 12 bases between the two ends. The sequencing input was peripheral blood. V and J are TRBV5-5 and TRBJ1-1; D possibly corresponds to TRBD1 (5 bases). The TCR originated in a man between 70 and 80 years old with COVID-19, enrolled during active disease. The CDR3 bases are TGTGCCAGCAGACAGGACCAGCCGAACACTGAAGCTTTCTTT. Amino acids: CASRQDQPNTEAFF.